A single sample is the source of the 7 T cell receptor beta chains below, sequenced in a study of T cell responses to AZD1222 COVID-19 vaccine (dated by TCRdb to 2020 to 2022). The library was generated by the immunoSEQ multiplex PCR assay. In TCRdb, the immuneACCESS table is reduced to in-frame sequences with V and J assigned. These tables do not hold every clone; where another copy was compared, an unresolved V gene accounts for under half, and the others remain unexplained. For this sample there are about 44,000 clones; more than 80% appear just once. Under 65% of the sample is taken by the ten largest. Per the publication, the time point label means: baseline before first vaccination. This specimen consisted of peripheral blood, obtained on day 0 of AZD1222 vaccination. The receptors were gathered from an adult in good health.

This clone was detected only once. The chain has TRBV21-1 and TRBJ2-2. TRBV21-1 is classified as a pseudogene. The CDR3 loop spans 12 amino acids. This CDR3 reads CASRNSTGELFF. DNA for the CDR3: TGTGCCAGCCGCAATTCCACCGGGGAGCTGTTTTTT.

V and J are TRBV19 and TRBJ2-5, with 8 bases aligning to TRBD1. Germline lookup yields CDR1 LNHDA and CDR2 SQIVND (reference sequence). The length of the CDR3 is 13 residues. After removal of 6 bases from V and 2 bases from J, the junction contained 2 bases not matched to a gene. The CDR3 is CASSRTGQETQYF. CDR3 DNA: TGTGCCAGTAGCAGGACAGGGCAAGAGACCCAGTACTTC.

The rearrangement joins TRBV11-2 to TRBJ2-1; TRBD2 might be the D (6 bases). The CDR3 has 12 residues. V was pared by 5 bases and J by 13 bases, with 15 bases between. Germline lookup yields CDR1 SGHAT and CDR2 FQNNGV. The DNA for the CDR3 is TGTGCCAGCAGCACGCTGGAGGGGTCCCAGTTCTTC. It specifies CASSTLEGSQFF.

The CDR3 loop reads CASSWGTANTEAFF. The CDR3 nucleotides are TGCGCCAGCAGCTGGGGGACTGCTAACACTGAAGCTTTCTTT. The V call is TRBV5-1, the J call TRBJ1-1; possible D gene TRBD1, 5 bases. The CDR3 runs to 14 residues. CDR1 and CDR2 from the germline V gene are SGHRS and YFSETQ. Between the trimmed V and J ends, which lost 3 bases and 2 bases, there was a span of 11 bases. The whole variable domain, remainder taken from reference TRBV5-1 and TRBJ1-1, is KAGVTQTPRYLIKTRGQQVTLSCSPISGHRSVSWYQQTPGQGLQFLFEYFSETQRNKGNFPGRFSGRQFSNSRSEMNVSTLELGDSALYLCASSWGTANTEAFFGQGTRLTVV.

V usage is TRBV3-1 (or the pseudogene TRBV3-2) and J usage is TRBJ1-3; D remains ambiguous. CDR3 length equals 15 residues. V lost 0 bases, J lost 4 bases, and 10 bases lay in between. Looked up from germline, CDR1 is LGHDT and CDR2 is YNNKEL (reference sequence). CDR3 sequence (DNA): TGTGCCAGCAGCCAAGATGAATTTGAGGGAAACACCATATATTTT. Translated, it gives CASSQDEFEGNTIYF.

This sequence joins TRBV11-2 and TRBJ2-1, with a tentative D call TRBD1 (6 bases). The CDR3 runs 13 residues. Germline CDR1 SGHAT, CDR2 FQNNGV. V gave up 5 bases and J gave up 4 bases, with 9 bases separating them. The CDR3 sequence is CASSEQGYNEQFF. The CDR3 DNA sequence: TGTGCCAGCAGCGAACAGGGATACAATGAGCAGTTCTTC.

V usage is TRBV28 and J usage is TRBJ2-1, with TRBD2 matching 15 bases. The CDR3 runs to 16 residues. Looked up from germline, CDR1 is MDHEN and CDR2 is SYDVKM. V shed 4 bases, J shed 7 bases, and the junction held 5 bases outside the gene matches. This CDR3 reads CASSSWTSGGANEQFF. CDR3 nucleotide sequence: TGTGCCAGCAGTTCCTGGACTAGCGGGGGGGCGAATGAGCAGTTCTTC.